This T cell receptor beta chain was identified during a study of T cells in Graves' hyperthyroidism and ophthalmopathy. Germline V gene lookup returns CDR1 DFQATT and CDR2 SNEGSKA (reference sequence). The CDR3 spans 13 residues. With 2 bases clipped from V and 13 bases from J, the junction kept 13 bases outside the gene matches. TCR beta CDR3 sequences were amplified from RNA transcripts. The HTBI set primed first-round TCR CDR3 RT-PCR. TCRdb re-called the multiplex PCR reads with MiXCR, one entry per CDR3 protein. This sample has around 490,000 distinct CDR3 sequences, with 15% to 20% found just once. The study included ophthalmopathy patients with Clinical Activity Score at least 3, NOSPECS grade at least 4 and duration under 3 months.

The material sequenced was blood. V is TRBV20-1 and J is TRBJ2-5; TRBD2 agrees at 7 bases. The receptor was derived from a man aged 35-49 years with Graves' ophthalmopathy. CDR3 bases: TGCAGTGCTAGAAAGGCTAGCGGAGTCCGGGCGTACTTC. It yields the protein CSARKASGVRAYF.